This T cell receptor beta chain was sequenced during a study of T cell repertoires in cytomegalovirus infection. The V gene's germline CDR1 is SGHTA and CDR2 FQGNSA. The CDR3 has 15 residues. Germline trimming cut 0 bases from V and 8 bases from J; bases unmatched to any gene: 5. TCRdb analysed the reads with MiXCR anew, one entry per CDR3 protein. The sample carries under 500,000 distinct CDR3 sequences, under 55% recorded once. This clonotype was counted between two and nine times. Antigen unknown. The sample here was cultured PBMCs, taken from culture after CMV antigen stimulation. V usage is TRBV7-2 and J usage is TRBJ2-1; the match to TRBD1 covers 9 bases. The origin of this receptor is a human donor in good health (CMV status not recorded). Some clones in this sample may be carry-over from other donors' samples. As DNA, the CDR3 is TGTGCCAGCAGCTTAGCGGTGACAGGGGGGTATGAGCAGTTCTTC. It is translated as CASSLAVTGGYEQFF.